This T cell receptor beta chain comes out of a study of early T cells in non-severe SARS-CoV-2 infection. MiXCR, run by TCRdb on the 5' RACE reads, gives a single entry per CDR3 protein. The data hold tens of thousands of distinct CDR3 sequences, with around 9.9% observed a single time. Looked up from germline, CDR1 is DFQATT and CDR2 is SNEGSKA (reference sequence). The CDR3 is 15 residues long. With V trimmed by 5 bases and J by 4 bases, 10 bases remained unmatched. The chain links TRBV20-1 to TRBJ2-7; 11 bases map to TRBD2. This receptor was obtained from an adult who was a healthcare worker with PCR-confirmed SARS-CoV-2 infection or an uninfected control (not recorded which). Sequencing was carried out using whole blood. CDR3 in DNA: TGCAGTGCTTGGCAACTAGCGGGGGATAGTTACGAGCAGTACTTC. It is translated as CSAWQLAGDSYEQYF.